This TCR beta chain was documented in a study of T-cell reconstitution after alpha-beta-depleted transplantation in children. This clonotype has a handful of counts. The CDR3 is 19 residues long. Trimming removed 6 bases from V and 4 bases from J; junction bases left unmatched: 18. Germline V gene data show CDR1 as MGHDK and CDR2 as SYGVNS. Preparation of the TCRbeta library was carried out with unique molecular identifiers. MiXCR, run by TCRdb on the PCR reads, gives a single entry per CDR3 protein. The sample records some 200,000 distinct CDR3 sequences, roughly 8.3% being singletons. The J gene is TRBJ1-5, the V gene TRBV25-1; 10 positions agree with TRBD1. This TCR was sampled from a male patient aged 2-10 years who had a stem cell transplant for acute myeloid leukemia, so the T cells may come from the graft donor. The sequencing here drew on PBMCs, mostly from graft donor cells, taken 360 days after TCRalphabeta/CD19-depleted stem cell transplant. The CDR3 bases are TGTGCCAGCAGAACGCCGGGACAGGGGCGCCTGTATTGGAATCAGCCCCAGCATTTT. Its protein product is CASRTPGQGRLYWNQPQHF.